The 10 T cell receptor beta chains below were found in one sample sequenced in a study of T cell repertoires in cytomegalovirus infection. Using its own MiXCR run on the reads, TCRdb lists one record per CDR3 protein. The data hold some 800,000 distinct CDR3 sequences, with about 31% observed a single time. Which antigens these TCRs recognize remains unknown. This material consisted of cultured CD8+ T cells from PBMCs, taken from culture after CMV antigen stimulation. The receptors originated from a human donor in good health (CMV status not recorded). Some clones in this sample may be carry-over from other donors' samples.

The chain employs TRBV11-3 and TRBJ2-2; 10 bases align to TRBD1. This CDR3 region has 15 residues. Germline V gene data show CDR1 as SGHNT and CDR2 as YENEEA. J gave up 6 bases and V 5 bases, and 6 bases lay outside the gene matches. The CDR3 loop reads CASSPDRGPPGELFF. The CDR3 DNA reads TGTGCCAGCAGCCCCGACAGGGGGCCCCCCGGGGAGCTGTTTTTT.

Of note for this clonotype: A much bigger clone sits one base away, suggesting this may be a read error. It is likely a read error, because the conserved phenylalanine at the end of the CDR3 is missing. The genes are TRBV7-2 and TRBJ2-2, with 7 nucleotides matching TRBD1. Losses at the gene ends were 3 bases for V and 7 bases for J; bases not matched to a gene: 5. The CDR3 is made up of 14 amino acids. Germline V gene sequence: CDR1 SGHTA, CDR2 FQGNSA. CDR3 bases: TGTGCCAGCAGCTTCCGAGGGGGCGGCGGGGAGCTGTTTTCT. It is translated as CASSFRGGGGELFS.

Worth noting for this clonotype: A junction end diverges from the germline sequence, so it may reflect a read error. The CDR3 nucleotides read TGTGCCAACAGTGATTACGGGAGCACAGATACGCAGTATTTT. Translated: CANSDYGSTDTQYF. The gene calls are TRBV6-1 and TRBJ2-3, with D uncertain. The germline gives CDR1 MNHNS, CDR2 SASEGT. The CDR3 is made up of 14 amino acids.

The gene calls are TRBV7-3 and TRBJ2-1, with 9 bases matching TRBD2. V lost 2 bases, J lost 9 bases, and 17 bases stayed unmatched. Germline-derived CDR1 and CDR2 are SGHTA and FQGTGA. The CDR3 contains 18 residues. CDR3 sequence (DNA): TGTGCCAGCAGCTTAGTAGGTAGCGGGGGCCACCGGGGGGTTGAGCAGTTCTTC. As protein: CASSLVGSGGHRGVEQFF.

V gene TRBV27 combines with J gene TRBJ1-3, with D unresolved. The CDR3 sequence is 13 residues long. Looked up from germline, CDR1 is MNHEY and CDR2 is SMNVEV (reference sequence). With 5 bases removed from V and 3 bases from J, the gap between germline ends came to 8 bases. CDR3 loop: CASSPVGGNTIYF. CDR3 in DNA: TGTGCCAGCAGTCCCGTTGGTGGAAACACCATATATTTT.

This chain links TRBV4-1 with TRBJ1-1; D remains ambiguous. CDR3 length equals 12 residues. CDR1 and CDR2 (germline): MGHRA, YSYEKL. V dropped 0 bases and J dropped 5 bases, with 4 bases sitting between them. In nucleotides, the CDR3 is TGCGCCAGCAGCCAAGAACCAACTGAAGCTTTCTTT. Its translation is CASSQEPTEAFF.

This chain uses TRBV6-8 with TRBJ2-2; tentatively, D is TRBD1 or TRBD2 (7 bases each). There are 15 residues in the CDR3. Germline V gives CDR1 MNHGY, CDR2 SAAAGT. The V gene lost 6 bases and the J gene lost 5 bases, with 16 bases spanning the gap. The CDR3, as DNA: TGTGCCAGCAGACCGTACAGGGGAGGGACCGGGGAGCTGTTTTTT. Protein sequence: CASRPYRGGTGELFF.

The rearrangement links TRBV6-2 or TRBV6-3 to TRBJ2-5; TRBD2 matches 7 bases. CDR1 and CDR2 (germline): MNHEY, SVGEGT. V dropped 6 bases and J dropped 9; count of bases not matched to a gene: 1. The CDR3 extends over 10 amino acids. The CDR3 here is CASSRGAQYF. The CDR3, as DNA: TGTGCCAGCAGCCGGGGGGCCCAGTACTTC.

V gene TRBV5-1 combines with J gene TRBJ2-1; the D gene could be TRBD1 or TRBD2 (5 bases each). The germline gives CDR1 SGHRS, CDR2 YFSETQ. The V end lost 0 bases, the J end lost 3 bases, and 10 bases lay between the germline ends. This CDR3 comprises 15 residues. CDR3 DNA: TGCGCCAGCAGCTTGGAGTCGGGGCTCTACAATGAGCAGTTCTTC. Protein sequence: CASSLESGLYNEQFF.

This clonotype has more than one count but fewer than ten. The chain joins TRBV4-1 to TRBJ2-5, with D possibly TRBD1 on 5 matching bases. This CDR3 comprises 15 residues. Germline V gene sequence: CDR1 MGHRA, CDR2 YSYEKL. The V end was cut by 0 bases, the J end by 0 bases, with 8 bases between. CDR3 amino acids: CASSQEGANQETQYF. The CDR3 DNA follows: TGCGCCAGCAGCCAAGAAGGGGCGAACCAAGAGACCCAGTACTTC.